This entry concerns a single T cell receptor (beta chain). This entry comes from a study of blood T cell repertoires in COVID-19. The assay was immunoSEQ multiplex PCR, and TCRdb's table has in-frame clones only and misses some. The data hold some 26,000 clones, with about 83% observed a single time. The CDR3 has 14 amino acids. Germline assignment: CDR1 MGHRA and CDR2 YSYEKL. V dropped 1 base and J dropped 0 bases, with 7 bases sitting between them. V gene TRBV4-1 combines with J gene TRBJ2-7, with D possibly matching TRBD1 (6 bases). The sequenced material came from peripheral blood. This receptor was identified in a human donor in a cohort sampled during active COVID-19. The CDR3 DNA is TGCGCCAGCAGCCAAGCCAGGGGCTCCTACGAGCAGTACTTC. Protein: CASSQARGSYEQYF.